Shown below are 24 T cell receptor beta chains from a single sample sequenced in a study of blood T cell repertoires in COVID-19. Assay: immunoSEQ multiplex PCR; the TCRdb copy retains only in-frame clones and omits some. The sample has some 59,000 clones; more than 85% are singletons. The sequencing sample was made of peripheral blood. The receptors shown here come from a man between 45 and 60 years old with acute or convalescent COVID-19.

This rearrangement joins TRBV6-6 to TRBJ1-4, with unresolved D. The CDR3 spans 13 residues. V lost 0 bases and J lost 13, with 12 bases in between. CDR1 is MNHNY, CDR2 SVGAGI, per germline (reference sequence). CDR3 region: CASSYSPDTRLFF. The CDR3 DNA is TGTGCCAGCAGTTACTCGCCAGACACGAGACTGTTTTTT.

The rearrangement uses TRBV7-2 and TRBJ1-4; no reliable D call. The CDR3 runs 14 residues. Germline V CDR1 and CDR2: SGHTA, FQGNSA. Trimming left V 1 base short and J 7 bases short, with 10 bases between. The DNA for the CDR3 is TGTGCCAGCAGCTTAGGAGGTACGGCTGAAAAACTGTTTTTT. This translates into CASSLGGTAEKLFF.

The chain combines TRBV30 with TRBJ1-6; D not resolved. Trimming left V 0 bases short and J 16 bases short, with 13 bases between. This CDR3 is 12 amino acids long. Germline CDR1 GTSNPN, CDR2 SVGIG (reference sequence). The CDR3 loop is CAWSVTQGGLHF. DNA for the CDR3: TGTGCCTGGAGTGTAACTCAAGGAGGGCTCCACTTT.

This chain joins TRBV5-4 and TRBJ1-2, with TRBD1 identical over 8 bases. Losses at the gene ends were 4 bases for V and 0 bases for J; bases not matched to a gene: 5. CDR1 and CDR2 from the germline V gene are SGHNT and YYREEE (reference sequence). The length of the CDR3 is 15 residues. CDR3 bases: TGTGCCAGCAGCGCCCGACAGGGGCCTAACTATGGCTACACCTTC. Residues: CASSARQGPNYGYTF.

CDR3 sequence reads: CASFSGRDSYEQYF. CDR3 bases: TGTGCCAGCTTTAGCGGGCGGGATTCCTACGAGCAGTACTTC. The V gene is TRBV18, the J gene TRBJ2-7; 7 nucleotides align to TRBD2. This CDR3 has 14 amino acids. With V trimmed by 7 bases and J by 1 base, 7 bases remained unmatched. Germline assignment: CDR1 KGHSH and CDR2 LQKENI.

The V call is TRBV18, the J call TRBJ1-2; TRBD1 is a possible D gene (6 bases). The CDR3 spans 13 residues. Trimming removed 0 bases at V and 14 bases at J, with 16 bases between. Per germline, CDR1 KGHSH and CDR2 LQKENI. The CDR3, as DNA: TGTGCCAGCTCACCACCCTCGGACAGCAAGGTGACCTTC. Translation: CASSPPSDSKVTF.

The CDR3 is CASGNREETQYF. DNA of the CDR3: TGTGCCAGCGGGAACAGGGAAGAGACCCAGTACTTC. The chain employs TRBV6-6 and TRBJ2-5; tentatively, D is TRBD1 (6 bases). CDR1 is MNHNY and CDR2 is SVGAGI in the germline V gene (reference sequence). The CDR3 is 12 residues long. V lost 8 bases to trimming and J lost 3 bases, with 10 bases between them.

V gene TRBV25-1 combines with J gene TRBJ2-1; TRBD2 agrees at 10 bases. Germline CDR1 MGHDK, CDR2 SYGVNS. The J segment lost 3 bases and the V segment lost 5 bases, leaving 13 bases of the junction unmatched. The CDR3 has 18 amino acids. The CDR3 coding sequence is TGTGCCAGCAGTCCTTTCTGGAGCGGGGGGGAGTTCTACAATGAGCAGTTCTTC. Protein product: CASSPFWSGGEFYNEQFF. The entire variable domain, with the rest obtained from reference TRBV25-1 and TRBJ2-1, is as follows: EADIYQTPRYLVIGTGKKITLECSQTMGHDKMYWYQQDPGMELHLIHYSYGVNSTEKGDLSSESTVSRIRTEHFPLTLESARPSHTSQYLCASSPFWSGGEFYNEQFFGPGTRLTVL.

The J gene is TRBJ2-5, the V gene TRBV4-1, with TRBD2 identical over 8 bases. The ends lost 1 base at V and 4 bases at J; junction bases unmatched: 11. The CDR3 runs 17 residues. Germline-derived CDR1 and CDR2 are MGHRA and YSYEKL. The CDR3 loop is CASSQVGREVSGETQYF. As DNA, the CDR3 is TGCGCCAGCAGCCAAGTGGGGCGGGAGGTGTCGGGAGAGACCCAGTACTTC.

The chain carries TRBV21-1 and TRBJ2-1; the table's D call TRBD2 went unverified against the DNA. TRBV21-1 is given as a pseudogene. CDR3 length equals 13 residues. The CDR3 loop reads CAGTSGFYNEQFF. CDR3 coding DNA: TGTGCCGGGACTAGCGGGTTTTACAATGAGCAGTTCTTC.

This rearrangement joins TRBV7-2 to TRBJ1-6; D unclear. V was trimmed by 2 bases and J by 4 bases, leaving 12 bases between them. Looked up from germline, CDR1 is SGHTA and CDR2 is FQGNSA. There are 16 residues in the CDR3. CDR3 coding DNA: TGTGCCAGCAGCTTACCGAACAGCTTTTATAATTCACCCCTCCACTTT. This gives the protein CASSLPNSFYNSPLHF.

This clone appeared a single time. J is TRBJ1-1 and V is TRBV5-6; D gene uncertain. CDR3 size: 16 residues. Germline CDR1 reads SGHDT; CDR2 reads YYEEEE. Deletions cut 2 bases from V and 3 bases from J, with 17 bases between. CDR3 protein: CASSFSWQKGDTEAFF. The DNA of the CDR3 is TGTGCCAGCAGCTTTTCCTGGCAGAAGGGAGACACTGAAGCTTTCTTT.

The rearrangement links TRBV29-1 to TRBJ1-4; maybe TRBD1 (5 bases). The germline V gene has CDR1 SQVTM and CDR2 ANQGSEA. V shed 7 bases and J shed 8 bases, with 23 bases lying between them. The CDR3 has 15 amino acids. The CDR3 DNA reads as TGCAGCGCTGCCCTGAGACAGCCCCAGGAGGAAAAACTGTTTTTT. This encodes CSAALRQPQEEKLFF.

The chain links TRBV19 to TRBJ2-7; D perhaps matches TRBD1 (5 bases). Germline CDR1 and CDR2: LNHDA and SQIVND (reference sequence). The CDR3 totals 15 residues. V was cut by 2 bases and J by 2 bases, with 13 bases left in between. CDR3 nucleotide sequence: TGTGCCAGTAGTATACAAGGGGAAGGGACCTACGAGCAGTACTTC. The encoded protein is CASSIQGEGTYEQYF.

The CDR3 region is CASVGLQRGSGGYTF. CDR3 bases: TGTGCCAGCGTTGGACTTCAAAGGGGGTCCGGCGGCTACACCTTC. The gene calls are TRBV6-5 and TRBJ1-2, with a weak D call TRBD1 (6 bases). V was cut by 8 bases and J by 8 bases, with 24 bases left in between. The CDR3 sequence is 15 residues long. CDR1 is MNHEY and CDR2 is SVGAGI in the germline V gene.

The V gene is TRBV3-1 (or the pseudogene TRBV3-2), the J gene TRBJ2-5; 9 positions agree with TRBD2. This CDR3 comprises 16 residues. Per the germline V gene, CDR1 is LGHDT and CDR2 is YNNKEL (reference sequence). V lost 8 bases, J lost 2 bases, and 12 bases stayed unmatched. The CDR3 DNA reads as TGTGCCAGCCGTCTATGGGCTAGCGGGGAACAAGAGACCCAGTACTTC. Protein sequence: CASRLWASGEQETQYF.

Here the CDR3 DNA reads TGTGCCAGCATCCGGGAGGCAAGATACAATGAGCAGTTCTTC. It yields the protein CASIREARYNEQFF. The rearrangement uses TRBV6-6 and TRBJ2-1; TRBD2 matches at 7 bases. The CDR3 covers 14 residues. V trimming: 7 bases; J trimming: 4 bases; junction bases outside the gene matches: 7. Germline lookup yields CDR1 MNHNY and CDR2 SVGAGI (reference sequence).

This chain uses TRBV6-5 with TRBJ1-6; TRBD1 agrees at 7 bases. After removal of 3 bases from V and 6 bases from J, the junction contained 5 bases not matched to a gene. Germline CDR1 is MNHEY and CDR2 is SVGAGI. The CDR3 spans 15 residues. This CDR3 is CASSYWDSRNSPLHF. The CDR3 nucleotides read TGTGCCAGCAGTTATTGGGACAGTCGTAATTCACCCCTCCACTTT.

The CDR3 reads CASSIDKFSLFSGNTIYF. The CDR3 DNA reads as TGTGCCAGTAGTATAGATAAGTTCAGTCTCTTCTCTGGAAACACCATATATTTT. This chain connects TRBV19 to TRBJ1-3; unclear D gene. V shed 0 bases and J shed 0 bases, with 15 bases lying between them. Per the germline V gene, CDR1 is LNHDA and CDR2 is SQIVND (reference sequence). CDR3 length equals 18 residues.

The CDR3 spells CASSSDRGRTIQYF. The CDR3 bases are TGTGCCAGCAGCTCTGACAGGGGGAGGACCATTCAGTACTTC. The gene calls are TRBV5-6 and TRBJ2-4; 9 nucleotides agree with TRBD1. Germline-derived CDR1 and CDR2 are SGHDT and YYEEEE. The CDR3 has 14 amino acids. J was trimmed by 9 bases and V by 3 bases; bases with no gene match: 7.

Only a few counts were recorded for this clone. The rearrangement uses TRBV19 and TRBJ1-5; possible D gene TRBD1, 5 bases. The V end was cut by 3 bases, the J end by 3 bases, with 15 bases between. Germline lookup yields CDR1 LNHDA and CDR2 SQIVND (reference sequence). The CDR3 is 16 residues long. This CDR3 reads CASSITGVQTNQPQHF. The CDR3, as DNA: TGTGCCAGTAGTATCACGGGGGTGCAGACCAATCAGCCCCAGCATTTT.

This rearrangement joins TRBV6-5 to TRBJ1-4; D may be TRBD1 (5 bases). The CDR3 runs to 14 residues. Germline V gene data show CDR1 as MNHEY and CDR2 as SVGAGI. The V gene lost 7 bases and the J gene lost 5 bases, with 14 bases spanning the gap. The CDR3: CASMSTVSNEKLFF. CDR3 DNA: TGTGCCAGCATGTCGACAGTCTCAAATGAAAAACTGTTTTTT.

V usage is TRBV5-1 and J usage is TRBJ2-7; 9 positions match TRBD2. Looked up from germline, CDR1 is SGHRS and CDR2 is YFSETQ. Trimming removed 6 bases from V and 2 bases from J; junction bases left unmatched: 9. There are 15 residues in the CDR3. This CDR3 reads CASTLVTSGPYEQYF. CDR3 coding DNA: TGCGCCAGCACCTTAGTGACTAGCGGCCCCTACGAGCAGTACTTC.

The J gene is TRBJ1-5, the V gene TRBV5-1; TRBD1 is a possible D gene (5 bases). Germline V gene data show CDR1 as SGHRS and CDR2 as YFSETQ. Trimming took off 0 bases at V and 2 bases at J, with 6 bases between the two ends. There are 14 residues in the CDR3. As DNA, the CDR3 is TGCGCCAGCAGCTTGGAGACAGGCAATCAGCCCCAGCATTTT. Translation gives CASSLETGNQPQHF.